The clone carrying this TCR beta chain occurred a few times. Its antigen is unidentified. Amplified TCR beta CDR3 regions derived from RNA transcripts. Carried out on the TCR CDR3, a first-round RT-PCR used the HTBI primer set. In TCRdb, the multiplex PCR reads were re-called with MiXCR into one record per CDR3 protein. There are about 530,000 distinct CDR3 sequences in the sample; under 20% occur only once, and around 17% lies in the top ten. The CDR3 is 14 residues long. Trimming shortened V by 5 bases and J by 3 bases, and 14 bases separated the two germline ends. Germline values: CDR1 MNHEY, CDR2 SMNVEV (reference sequence). This record belongs to a study of T cells in Graves' hyperthyroidism and ophthalmopathy. Findings of the study overall: Ophthalmopathy got predicted by the model a median about 6.5 months before its onset. A model using 13 V-J features told ophthalmopathy apart from stable hyperthyroidism.

The study included ophthalmopathy patients with Clinical Activity Score at least 3, NOSPECS grade at least 4 and duration under 3 months. The sample comprised blood. The receptor comes from a young woman with Graves' ophthalmopathy. The rearrangement links TRBV27 to TRBJ2-7; unclear D gene. The DNA of the CDR3 is TGTGCCAGCAGTGAATCAAGCTCACGCTACGAGCAGTACTTC. It codes for CASSESSSRYEQYF.